This entry lists 12 T cell receptor beta chains sequenced from one sample in a study of cytomegalovirus exposure and HLA in healthy donors. The PCR contained 60 Vbeta and 13 Jbeta primers. Libraries were prepared by immunoSEQ multiplex PCR; TCRdb keeps only in-frame clonotypes and omits some of them. Of around 200,000 clones in the sample, approximately 70% are singletons; the top ten hold 2% to 3%. Sequences were obtained from PBMCs. The receptors originated from a man aged 35-49 years in good health and CMV-seropositive.

The gene calls are TRBV2 and TRBJ2-5, with D unresolved. Germline CDR1 is SNHLY and CDR2 is FYNNEI. The CDR3 has 12 residues. V was shortened by 1 base and J by 4 bases, with 4 bases between the two germline ends. CDR3 DNA sequence: TGTGCCAGCAGTGAAGGGGCAGAGACCCAGTACTTC. Residues: CASSEGAETQYF.

This rearrangement joins TRBV6-5 to TRBJ1-1; no firm D call. CDR1 MNHEY and CDR2 SVGAGI come from the germline V gene. The CDR3 runs to 12 residues. Trimming cost V 6 bases and J 4 bases, with 9 bases left between them. The DNA of the CDR3 is TGTGCCAGCAGCACGGTTGGCACTGAAGCTTTCTTT. Its translation: CASSTVGTEAFF.

There are a few counts of this clone. The J gene is TRBJ1-5, the V gene TRBV7-2, with a weak D call TRBD1 (6 bases). V was clipped by 3 bases and J by 0 bases, with 18 bases between them. The germline CDR1 and CDR2 sequences are SGHTA and FQGNSA. The CDR3 has 18 residues. CDR3 sequence: CASSFGGSGAYSNQPQHF. The DNA for the CDR3 is TGTGCCAGCAGCTTTGGGGGCAGTGGGGCTTATAGCAATCAGCCCCAGCATTTT.

This clone was counted only a few times. This sequence joins TRBV15 and TRBJ1-5; no clear D. The germline V gene encodes CDR1 LNHNV and CDR2 YYDKDF (reference sequence). V lost 0 bases to trimming and J lost 0 bases, with 12 bases between them. The CDR3 has 17 residues. The CDR3 reads CATSRETAGFSNQPQHF. CDR3 bases: TGTGCCACCAGCAGAGAAACGGCAGGTTTTAGCAATCAGCCCCAGCATTTT.

V is TRBV18 and J is TRBJ2-1; TRBD2 agrees at 11 bases. Losses at the gene ends were 3 bases for V and 4 bases for J; bases not matched to a gene: 5. The V gene's germline CDR1 is KGHSH and CDR2 LQKENI. The CDR3 extends over 16 amino acids. The CDR3 region has the DNA TGTGCCAGCTCACCCGGGACTAGCGGACCATACAATGAGCAGTTCTTC. It codes for CASSPGTSGPYNEQFF.

This clone was picked up a small number of times. The chain carries TRBV19 and TRBJ1-1; 8 nucleotides line up with TRBD1. Germline V CDR1 and CDR2: LNHDA, SQIVND (reference sequence). The CDR3 sequence is 12 residues long. Unmatched junction bases numbered 4, after V lost 6 bases and J lost 7 bases. The CDR3 loop reads CASRTGQGEAFF. In nucleotides, the CDR3 is TGTGCCAGTAGAACCGGACAGGGTGAAGCTTTCTTT.

The chain employs TRBV11-1 and TRBJ1-5; D uncertain. Germline assignment: CDR1 SGHAT and CDR2 FQDESV (reference sequence). V gave up 1 base and J gave up 1 base, with 8 bases separating them. This CDR3 region has 15 residues. DNA of the CDR3: TGTGCCAGCAGCTTAGATGGCACCAGCAATCAGCCCCAGCATTTT. Amino acid sequence: CASSLDGTSNQPQHF.

The chain recombines TRBV28 with TRBJ2-1; D might be TRBD2 (5 bases). V was pared by 3 bases and J by 2 bases, with 11 bases between. CDR1 is MDHEN, CDR2 SYDVKM, per germline. The CDR3 has 15 residues. The CDR3: CASSFPGSAYNEQFF. CDR3 DNA sequence: TGTGCCAGCAGTTTTCCTGGGAGTGCCTACAATGAGCAGTTCTTC.

This clone was seen a handful of times. The CDR3 spells CASSVAGGTGVETQYF. The CDR3 nucleotides read TGTGCCAGCAGCGTAGCGGGCGGTACGGGGGTGGAGACCCAGTACTTC. The chain is built from TRBV9 and TRBJ2-5; TRBD2 is a possible D gene (6 bases). V dropped 0 bases and J dropped 5 bases, with 17 bases sitting between them. Per the germline V gene, CDR1 is SGDLS and CDR2 is YYNGEE. CDR3 length equals 16 residues.

V is TRBV5-1 and J is TRBJ2-3; the D gene is possibly TRBD1 (5 bases). This CDR3 is built from 12 residues. The germline V and J ends were trimmed by 8 bases and 3 bases, with 10 bases remaining between them. Germline CDR1 is SGHRS and CDR2 is YFSETQ. CDR3 in amino acids: CASEGATDTQYF. Here the CDR3 DNA reads TGCGCCAGTGAAGGGGCTACAGATACGCAGTATTTT. The whole variable domain, filled in from reference TRBV5-1 and TRBJ2-3, reads KAGVTQTPRYLIKTRGQQVTLSCSPISGHRSVSWYQQTPGQGLQFLFEYFSETQRNKGNFPGRFSGRQFSNSRSEMNVSTLELGDSALYLCASEGATDTQYFGPGTRLTVL.

The genes are TRBV19 and TRBJ1-5; 8 bases line up with TRBD1. Germline V gene data show CDR1 as LNHDA and CDR2 as SQIVND (reference sequence). The CDR3 sequence is 16 residues long. The V segment lost 3 bases and the J segment 1 base; nucleotides outside the gene matches: 5. The CDR3, as DNA: TGTGCCAGTAGTATGAAGACAGGGGCCAGCAATCAGCCCCAGCATTTT. This codes for CASSMKTGASNQPQHF.

V usage is TRBV7-3 and J usage is TRBJ2-7; D is uncertain. The V gene lost 0 bases and the J gene lost 6 bases, with 9 bases spanning the gap. Germline V gene lookup returns CDR1 SGHTA and CDR2 FQGTGA. The CDR3 has 13 residues. The CDR3 bases are TGTGCCAGCAGCTTAACTAGGAGTCGCGAGCAGTACTTC. The encoded protein is CASSLTRSREQYF.